Shown below are 27 T cell receptor beta chains from a single sample sequenced in a study of blood T cell repertoires in COVID-19. The method was immunoSEQ multiplex PCR; TCRdb's version includes in-frame clones alone and lacks a portion of them. The sample has over 120,000 clones, just under 85% seen once. Specimen: PBMCs or T cells enriched from blood (not recorded which). These TCRs come from a middle-aged man who had recovered from COVID-19.

The chain links TRBV24-1 to TRBJ2-7; TRBD1 matches 11 bases. V shed 7 bases, J shed 7 bases, and the junction held 8 bases outside the gene matches. The length of the CDR3 is 14 residues. Germline values: CDR1 KGHDR, CDR2 SFDVKD. In DNA, the CDR3 is TGTGCCACCAGGGGGACAGGGGGTCTTCCGGAGCAGTACTTC. Encoded protein: CATRGTGGLPEQYF.

This chain joins TRBV6-5 and TRBJ1-1; 7 nucleotides line up with TRBD1. The CDR3 is 13 residues long. Germline loops: CDR1 MNHEY, CDR2 SVGAGI. With 6 bases clipped from V and 4 bases from J, the junction kept 5 bases outside the gene matches. Here the CDR3 reads CASRYDRATEAFF. The DNA of the CDR3 is TGTGCCAGCAGATACGACAGGGCCACTGAAGCTTTCTTT.

V usage is TRBV7-2 and J usage is TRBJ1-1; 12 bases are a match to TRBD1. V gave up 5 bases and J gave up 0 bases; unmatched junction bases: 4. The germline V gene encodes CDR1 SGHTA and CDR2 FQGNSA. The CDR3 is 16 residues long. The CDR3 coding sequence is TGTGCCAGCAGCGCGGGACAGGGGGCCTTGAACACTGAAGCTTTCTTT. It yields the protein CASSAGQGALNTEAFF.

In nucleotides, the CDR3 is TGTGCCAGCAGCGTACGTCCAGGAGGAGAGACCCAGTACTTC. Translated, it gives CASSVRPGGETQYF. This chain uses TRBV9 with TRBJ2-5; D is possibly TRBD2 (5 bases). V lost 1 base and J 4 bases, leaving 11 bases between the germline ends. CDR3 size: 14 residues. Germline-derived CDR1 and CDR2 are SGDLS and YYNGEE.

This sequence joins TRBV4-1 and TRBJ1-2; possible D gene TRBD1, 5 bases. Deletions cut 1 base from V and 4 bases from J, with 13 bases between. Per germline, CDR1 MGHRA and CDR2 YSYEKL. This CDR3 region has 15 residues. This CDR3 reads CASSQGAGRFYGYTF. For the CDR3, the DNA is TGCGCCAGCAGCCAAGGGGCAGGGCGATTCTATGGCTACACCTTC.

The chain is built from TRBV7-2 and TRBJ1-2, with TRBD1 matching over 8 bases. This CDR3 is 16 amino acids long. Trimming cost V 5 bases and J 7 bases; bases outside gene matches: 15. Looked up from germline, CDR1 is SGHTA and CDR2 is FQGNSA. CDR3 loop: CASSLTSGTGGFGYTF. CDR3 DNA sequence: TGTGCCAGCAGCCTAACCTCCGGGACAGGTGGGTTTGGCTACACCTTC.

The chain is built from TRBV7-3 and TRBJ2-2; TRBD2 is a possible D gene (5 bases). Germline values: CDR1 SGHTA, CDR2 FQGTGA. The V end lost 5 bases, the J end lost 6 bases, and 16 bases lay between the germline ends. The CDR3 contains 15 residues. As DNA, the CDR3 is TGTGCCAGCAGCCGCCCGGGGAGCGTCCCCGGGGAGCTGTTTTTT. Protein product: CASSRPGSVPGELFF.

The CDR3 reads CASISGQVTYEQYF. Here the CDR3 DNA reads TGTGCCAGCATTTCCGGACAGGTGACCTACGAGCAGTACTTC. The rearrangement links TRBV6-5 to TRBJ2-7; 7 nucleotides line up with TRBD1. The trim removed 7 bases at V and 2 bases at J, leaving 8 bases unmatched. This CDR3 has 14 residues. The germline V gene has CDR1 MNHEY and CDR2 SVGAGI.

The chain carries TRBV14 and TRBJ1-1, with a weak D call TRBD1 (5 bases). V was pared by 0 bases and J by 5 bases, with 10 bases between. CDR3 length: 14 amino acids. Germline V CDR1 and CDR2: SGHDN, FVKESK. CDR3 coding DNA: TGTGCCAGCAGCCAAGAAGCAGGGAAAACTGAAGCTTTCTTT. Translation gives CASSQEAGKTEAFF.

The gene calls are TRBV19 and TRBJ2-7; 10 bases map to TRBD1. The CDR3 loop spans 15 amino acids. In germline, CDR1 is LNHDA, CDR2 SQIVND (reference sequence). V trimming: 1 base; J trimming: 2 bases; junction bases outside the gene matches: 2. CDR3 region: CASSIGGTGAYEQYF. The CDR3 DNA reads as TGTGCCAGTAGTATAGGCGGGACAGGGGCCTACGAGCAGTACTTC.

This clone turned up a few times. This chain connects TRBV15 to TRBJ1-4; maybe TRBD1 (6 bases). V was clipped by 4 bases and J by 6 bases, with 12 bases between them. Germline CDR1 LNHNV, CDR2 YYDKDF (reference sequence). This CDR3 region has 14 residues. The CDR3 protein is CATSKTGFHEKLFF. CDR3 nucleotide sequence: TGTGCCACCAGCAAAACAGGGTTTCATGAAAAACTGTTTTTT.

The chain combines TRBV10-2 with TRBJ2-5; 8 bases agree with TRBD1. V trimming: 0 bases; J trimming: 5 bases; junction bases outside the gene matches: 5. Germline V gives CDR1 WSHSY, CDR2 SAAADI. The CDR3 runs 15 residues. The CDR3 sequence: CASSESGQGGETQYF. Here the CDR3 DNA reads TGCGCCAGCAGTGAGTCCGGACAGGGTGGTGAGACCCAGTACTTC.

The rearrangement uses TRBV7-9 and TRBJ1-1; a possible D gene is TRBD1 (6 bases). Trimming removed 4 bases at V and 4 bases at J, with 16 bases between. This CDR3 spans 15 amino acids. From germline, CDR1 is SEHNR and CDR2 FQNEAQ (reference sequence). The CDR3 protein is CASSSRDISGTEAFF. In DNA, the CDR3 is TGTGCCAGCAGCTCAAGGGACATCTCGGGCACTGAAGCTTTCTTT.

This chain uses TRBV7-3 with TRBJ2-5, with a possible D match to TRBD1 (6 bases). The CDR3 is made up of 14 amino acids. Trimming removed 5 bases at V and 2 bases at J, with 12 bases between. From germline, CDR1 is SGHTA and CDR2 FQGTGA. CDR3 bases: TGTGCCAGCAGCCCCTCGGGACAACAAGAGACCCAGTACTTC. It specifies CASSPSGQQETQYF.

The V call is TRBV19, the J call TRBJ2-2; D is perhaps TRBD2 (6 bases). V dropped 3 bases and J dropped 6 bases, with 26 bases sitting between them. CDR1 is LNHDA, CDR2 SQIVND, per germline (reference sequence). This CDR3 has 19 residues. The CDR3 DNA is TGTGCCAGTAGTATTTACGGTGGGGGGAGTTCGGGACCTCCCGGGGAGCTGTTTTTT. Its translation: CASSIYGGGSSGPPGELFF.

This rearrangement joins TRBV5-4 to TRBJ2-3, with 9 bases aligning to TRBD2. The CDR3 runs 14 residues. The junction had 4 bases not matched to a gene; V was cut back by 4 bases and J by 4 bases. Germline loops: CDR1 SGHNT, CDR2 YYREEE (reference sequence). CDR3 sequence: CASSEGLAPDTQYF. The DNA for the CDR3 is TGTGCCAGCAGCGAGGGACTAGCTCCAGATACGCAGTATTTT.

V is TRBV5-4 and J is TRBJ2-5, with TRBD2 matching 8 bases. The V segment lost 5 bases and the J segment 1 base; nucleotides outside the gene matches: 4. Germline CDR1 SGHNT, CDR2 YYREEE (reference sequence). The CDR3 is 14 residues long. The CDR3: CASSLTSGQETQYF. The DNA for the CDR3 is TGTGCCAGCAGTCTAACTAGCGGCCAAGAGACCCAGTACTTC.

The chain recombines TRBV11-2 with TRBJ2-7; 7 bases map to TRBD1. Looked up from germline, CDR1 is SGHAT and CDR2 is FQNNGV. This CDR3 has 16 amino acids. V dropped 6 bases and J dropped 2; count of bases not matched to a gene: 13. The CDR3 reads CASRGSRDRGTYEQYF. The CDR3 DNA follows: TGTGCCAGCAGAGGATCTCGGGACAGAGGGACCTACGAGCAGTACTTC.

The CDR3 DNA reads as TGTGCCAGCAGCGTAGACCACAAGAACACTGAAGCTTTCTTT. Protein sequence: CASSVDHKNTEAFF. V and J are TRBV9 and TRBJ1-1; D ambiguous. Germline-derived CDR1 and CDR2 are SGDLS and YYNGEE. This CDR3 has 14 residues. Trimming removed 0 bases at V and 1 base at J, with 7 bases between.

The chain has TRBV6-4 and TRBJ2-3; possibly TRBD1 for D (5 bases). Looked up from germline, CDR1 is MRHNA and CDR2 is SNTAGT. The V and J ends lost 6 bases and 3 bases respectively, with 13 bases between them. CDR3 length: 14 amino acids. CDR3 loop: CASSDDSRTDTQYF. Written as DNA, the CDR3 is TGTGCCAGCAGCGATGACAGCCGGACAGATACGCAGTATTTT.

CDR3 residues: CASSQYNEQFF. The CDR3 DNA is TGTGCCAGCAGCCAGTACAATGAGCAGTTCTTC. The rearrangement links TRBV5-6 to TRBJ2-1, with unresolved D. Germline CDR1 is SGHDT and CDR2 is YYEEEE. This CDR3 has 11 amino acids. V was cut by 4 bases and J by 4 bases, with 3 bases left in between. The full variable domain, with the rest looked up from reference TRBV5-6 and TRBJ2-1, is DAGVTQSPTHLIKTRGQQVTLRCSPKSGHDTVSWYQQALGQGPQFIFQYYEEEERQRGNFPDRFSGHQFPNYSSELNVNALLLGDSALYLCASSQYNEQFFGPGTRLTVL.

This clone came up a few times. The gene calls are TRBV5-1 and TRBJ2-1, with D maybe TRBD1 (8 bases). The CDR3 length is 17 residues. V was trimmed by 6 bases and J by 2 bases, leaving 21 bases between them. The V gene's germline CDR1 is SGHRS and CDR2 YFSETQ. The CDR3 reads CASTAYRGGRAYNEQFF. The CDR3 coding sequence is TGCGCCAGCACCGCCTACAGGGGGGGACGAGCCTACAATGAGCAGTTCTTC.

This chain joins TRBV11-2 and TRBJ1-2, with 10 bases identical to TRBD1. The CDR3 covers 15 residues. Unmatched junction bases numbered 1, after V lost 0 bases and J lost 3 bases. CDR1 is SGHAT and CDR2 is FQNNGV in the germline V gene. The chain's CDR3 is CASSLDGQGDYGYTF. In DNA form, the CDR3 reads TGTGCCAGCAGCTTAGATGGACAGGGGGACTATGGCTACACCTTC. Looking up the rest from reference TRBV11-2 and TRBJ1-2 gives the full variable domain: EAGVAQSPRYKIIEKRQSVAFWCNPISGHATLYWYQQILGQGPKLLIQFQNNGVVDDSQLPKDRFSAERLKGVDSTLKIQPAKLEDSAVYLCASSLDGQGDYGYTFGSGTRLTVV.

V usage is TRBV28 and J usage is TRBJ2-7, with D perhaps matching TRBD2 (6 bases). Germline CDR1 reads MDHEN; CDR2 reads SYDVKM. The CDR3 totals 12 residues. V gave up 2 bases and J gave up 7 bases, with 9 bases separating them. This chain's CDR3 is CASSLPGLEQYF. The DNA of the CDR3 is TGTGCCAGCAGTTTACCTGGACTAGAGCAGTACTTC.

The V gene is TRBV7-2, the J gene TRBJ2-1; D possibly corresponds to TRBD2 (5 bases). The CDR3 is 13 amino acids. Germline values: CDR1 SGHTA, CDR2 FQGNSA. Trimming removed 5 bases at V and 3 bases at J, with 8 bases between. Here the CDR3 reads CASSSSGYNEQFF. The CDR3 coding sequence is TGTGCCAGCAGCAGCAGCGGCTACAATGAGCAGTTCTTC.

The J gene is TRBJ1-2, the V gene TRBV11-3; D might be TRBD1 (5 bases). Looked up from germline, CDR1 is SGHNT and CDR2 is YENEEA. Trimming pared 4 bases from V and 8 bases from J, leaving 17 bases between. The CDR3 has 14 residues. The CDR3 loop reads CASSCRRVDRGYTF. In nucleotides, the CDR3 is TGTGCCAGCAGCTGTCGCAGGGTTGATCGGGGCTACACCTTC.

This chain links TRBV7-8 with TRBJ1-6; no clear D gene. With 4 bases removed from V and 0 bases from J, the gap between germline ends came to 10 bases. CDR3 length: 16 residues. The germline V gene has CDR1 SGHVS and CDR2 FQNEAQ. Here the CDR3 DNA reads TGTGCCAGCAGCTACTCGGGGAGCTCCTATAATTCACCCCTCCACTTT. It is translated as CASSYSGSSYNSPLHF.